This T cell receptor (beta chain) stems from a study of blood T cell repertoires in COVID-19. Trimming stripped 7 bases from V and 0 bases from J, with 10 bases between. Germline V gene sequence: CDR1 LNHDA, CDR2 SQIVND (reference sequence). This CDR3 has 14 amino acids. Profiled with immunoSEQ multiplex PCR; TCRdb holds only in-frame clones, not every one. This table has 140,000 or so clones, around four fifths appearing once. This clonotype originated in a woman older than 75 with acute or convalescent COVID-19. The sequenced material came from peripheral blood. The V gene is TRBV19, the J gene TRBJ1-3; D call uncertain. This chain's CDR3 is CASKRRSSGNTIYF. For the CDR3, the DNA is TGTGCCAGTAAAAGGAGAAGCTCTGGAAACACCATATATTTT.